These 26 T cell receptor beta chains were all obtained from the same sample, sequenced in a study of blood T cell repertoires in COVID-19. TCRdb keeps only in-frame clones here, not all; method: immunoSEQ multiplex PCR. Among some 130,000 clones listed, less than 80% were seen once. The material sequenced was peripheral blood. These receptor sequences come from a man aged 55 to 70 with acute or convalescent COVID-19.

Details on this clone: At one boundary the junction diverges from the germline segment, which might be a read error. The chain has TRBV18 and TRBJ1-4, with TRBD1 matching 7 bases. The CDR3 length is 14 residues. Germline assignment: CDR1 KGHSH and CDR2 LQKENI. The DNA for the CDR3 is TGTGCCAGCTCCCCACAGGGGAATCTAGAAAAACTGTTTTTT. Translation: CASSPQGNLEKLFF.

V gene TRBV24-1 combines with J gene TRBJ2-1, with D uncertain. The ends were cut back, 9 bases at V and 7 bases at J, with 9 bases in the middle. CDR3 length: 11 residues. Germline CDR1 reads KGHDR; CDR2 reads SFDVKD. The CDR3 nucleotides are TGTGCCACCGGGCTGACAAATGAGCAGTTCTTC. Residues: CATGLTNEQFF.

This sequence joins TRBV6-2 or TRBV6-3 and TRBJ1-1; 7 positions match TRBD1. CDR3 size: 14 residues. J gave up 4 bases and V 0 bases, and 2 bases lay outside the gene matches. The germline V gene encodes CDR1 MNHEY and CDR2 SVGEGT. The CDR3 DNA reads TGTGCCAGCAGTTACTCAGGGGGCTTCACTGAAGCTTTCTTT. Amino acid sequence: CASSYSGGFTEAFF.

The chain is built from TRBV6-5 and TRBJ2-1; TRBD2 matches at 13 bases. CDR3 length: 15 amino acids. Losses at the gene ends were 7 bases for V and 6 bases for J; bases not matched to a gene: 6. CDR1 and CDR2 from the germline V gene are MNHEY and SVGAGI. CDR3 DNA sequence: TGTGCCAGCAACACACTAGCGGGAGGGGGCAATGAGCAGTTCTTC. Translated, it gives CASNTLAGGGNEQFF.

The gene calls are TRBV5-5 and TRBJ2-7, with no clear D. There are 13 residues in the CDR3. Deletions cut 1 base from V and 3 bases from J, with 8 bases between. Germline V gives CDR1 SGHKS, CDR2 YYEKEE (reference sequence). The CDR3 sequence is CASSLYTNYEQYF. In DNA form, the CDR3 reads TGTGCCAGCAGCTTGTATACTAACTACGAGCAGTACTTC. Filled out from reference TRBV5-5 and TRBJ2-7, the complete variable domain reads DAGVTQSPTHLIKTRGQQVTLRCSPISGHKSVSWYQQVLGQGPQFIFQYYEKEERGRGNFPDRFSARQFPNYSSELNVNALLLGDSALYLCASSLYTNYEQYFGPGTRLTVT.

The genes are TRBV28 and TRBJ2-4; TRBD2 aligns across 7 bases. The CDR3 loop spans 14 amino acids. The germline V gene has CDR1 MDHEN and CDR2 SYDVKM. After removal of 7 bases from V and 3 bases from J, the junction contained 6 bases not matched to a gene. CDR3: CASIPPGGKNIQYF. The CDR3 region has the DNA TGTGCCAGCATCCCCCCGGGGGGCAAAAACATTCAGTACTTC.

The J gene is TRBJ1-1, the V gene TRBV7-2; D is uncertain. The germline CDR1 and CDR2 sequences are SGHTA and FQGNSA. The V and J ends lost 4 bases and 10 bases respectively, with 16 bases between them. CDR3 length equals 13 residues. This CDR3 reads CASSSDRQLGAFF. The DNA for the CDR3 is TGTGCCAGCAGCTCCGACCGACAACTTGGAGCTTTCTTT.

J is TRBJ1-3 and V is TRBV6-5; TRBD1 matches at 7 bases. Germline V lookup: CDR1 MNHEY, CDR2 SVGAGI. V shed 6 bases and J 2 bases; nucleotides not matched to a gene: 4. This CDR3 has 14 residues. CDR3 sequence: CASRPTGAGNTIYF. CDR3 nucleotides: TGTGCCAGCAGACCAACAGGGGCTGGAAACACCATATATTTT.

This clone was counted between two and nine times. The chain couples TRBV7-9 to TRBJ2-3, with D possibly being TRBD1 (6 bases). The CDR3 is 14 residues long. The germline V gene has CDR1 SEHNR and CDR2 FQNEAQ (reference sequence). V dropped 5 bases and J dropped 5 bases, with 14 bases sitting between them. Written as DNA, the CDR3 is TGTGCCAGCAGCGTACCCCTAGGGGGAGATACGCAGTATTTT. As protein: CASSVPLGGDTQYF. Complete variable domain (other parts from reference TRBV7-9 and TRBJ2-3): DTGVSQNPRHKITKRGQNVTFRCDPISEHNRLYWYRQTLGQGPEFLTYFQNEAQLEKSRLLSDRFSAERPKGSFSTLEIQRTEQGDSAMYLCASSVPLGGDTQYFGPGTRLTVL.

The chain couples TRBV18 to TRBJ2-2; D not resolved. CDR1 and CDR2 from the germline V gene are KGHSH and LQKENI. The CDR3 is 15 amino acids. The V gene lost 6 bases and the J gene lost 1 base, with 12 bases spanning the gap. CDR3 nucleotides: TGTGCCAGCTCCCGGGTACGAATGAACACCGGGGAGCTGTTTTTT. Residues: CASSRVRMNTGELFF.

This chain connects TRBV3-1 (or the pseudogene TRBV3-2) to TRBJ1-2; D is uncertain. This CDR3 contains 15 residues. V was clipped by 0 bases and J by 8 bases, with 16 bases between them. Germline CDR1 and CDR2: LGHDT and YNNKEL (reference sequence). The CDR3, as DNA: TGTGCCAGCAGCCAAGAACTAACGAAGCAACCGGGCTACACCTTC. Its translation: CASSQELTKQPGYTF.

The chain joins TRBV7-2 to TRBJ1-5; 8 positions match TRBD1. The CDR3 consists of 15 residues. From germline, CDR1 is SGHTA and CDR2 FQGNSA. Trimming removed 5 bases from V and 6 bases from J; junction bases left unmatched: 9. The CDR3 here is CASSDTRTGRQPQHF. In DNA, the CDR3 is TGTGCCAGCAGCGATACTCGGACAGGGCGTCAGCCCCAGCATTTT.

J is TRBJ2-1 and V is TRBV28, with 14 bases lining up with TRBD2. The CDR3 is 17 amino acids. Germline V CDR1 and CDR2: MDHEN, SYDVKM. V was clipped by 6 bases and J by 0 bases; unmatched bases: 4. This CDR3 is CASSDGTSGSSYNEQFF. CDR3 DNA sequence: TGTGCCAGCAGCGACGGGACTAGCGGGAGCTCCTACAATGAGCAGTTCTTC.

This clone was observed a handful of times. The chain combines TRBV28 with TRBJ1-4; a possible D gene is TRBD1 (6 bases). The CDR3 has 15 amino acids. Per germline, CDR1 MDHEN and CDR2 SYDVKM. V was shortened by 4 bases and J by 6 bases, with 15 bases between the two germline ends. This CDR3 is CASSSLRDIDEKLFF. CDR3 DNA sequence: TGTGCCAGCAGTTCTCTTAGGGACATCGATGAAAAACTGTTTTTT.

The rearrangement joins TRBV2 to TRBJ2-3; D is unclear. CDR1 is SNHLY, CDR2 FYNNEI, per germline. The CDR3 runs 13 residues. Trimming pared 7 bases from V and 2 bases from J, leaving 10 bases between. CDR3 region: CASTVGFTDTQYF. Written as DNA, the CDR3 is TGTGCCAGCACGGTGGGCTTCACAGATACGCAGTATTTT.

This chain links TRBV7-2 with TRBJ2-6; D is ambiguous. The CDR3 is made up of 16 amino acids. Deletions cut 2 bases from V and 2 bases from J, with 10 bases between. The germline CDR1 and CDR2 sequences are SGHTA and FQGNSA. The CDR3 nucleotides read TGTGCCAGCAGCTTAAACCCGAGTGCTGGGGCCAACGTCCTGACTTTC. Its protein is CASSLNPSAGANVLTF.

This clone has a handful of counts. The rearrangement uses TRBV15 and TRBJ2-7; 9 positions agree with TRBD2. The CDR3 consists of 15 residues. Trimming cost V 3 bases and J 3 bases; bases outside gene matches: 6. CDR1 is LNHNV, CDR2 YYDKDF, per germline (reference sequence). The CDR3 is CATSSPTSGLYEQYF. In DNA form, the CDR3 reads TGTGCCACCAGCAGTCCGACTAGCGGCCTCTACGAGCAGTACTTC.

This rearrangement joins TRBV7-2 to TRBJ2-6; D not resolved. In germline, CDR1 is SGHTA, CDR2 FQGNSA. V shed 1 base and J shed 2 bases, with 9 bases lying between them. This CDR3 has 16 residues. For the CDR3, the DNA is TGTGCCAGCAGCTTAGGCCCGGGTCCTGGGGCCAACGTCCTGACTTTC. Protein product: CASSLGPGPGANVLTF.

The V gene is TRBV5-1, the J gene TRBJ2-7; 8 bases are shared with TRBD1. V shed 3 bases, J shed 6 bases, and the junction held 8 bases outside the gene matches. This CDR3 region has 14 residues. The germline gives CDR1 SGHRS, CDR2 YFSETQ. The CDR3 DNA sequence: TGCGCCAGCAGCTACGACTCCGACAGGGGCGAGCAGTACTTC. Protein product: CASSYDSDRGEQYF.

The chain is built from TRBV5-1 and TRBJ2-1, with 9 positions matching TRBD1. Germline assignment: CDR1 SGHRS and CDR2 YFSETQ. The CDR3 consists of 16 residues. With V trimmed by 2 bases and J by 6 bases, 9 bases remained unmatched. The CDR3 region has the DNA TGCGCCAGCAGCTTTACTGAGACAGGGGGGATCAATGAGCAGTTCTTC. It encodes CASSFTETGGINEQFF.

The chain links TRBV14 to TRBJ1-1; D not certain. CDR3 size: 16 residues. Germline V gene sequence: CDR1 SGHDN, CDR2 FVKESK. With 2 bases removed from V and 2 bases from J, the gap between germline ends came to 15 bases. CDR3 loop: CASSQNTGFRNTEAFF. The CDR3 nucleotides are TGTGCCAGCAGCCAAAACACGGGATTCCGCAACACTGAAGCTTTCTTT.

The J gene is TRBJ2-7, the V gene TRBV7-9; D gene uncertain. The CDR3 has 13 residues. In germline, CDR1 is SEHNR, CDR2 FQNEAQ (reference sequence). V dropped 4 bases and J dropped 5 bases, with 12 bases sitting between them. The CDR3 protein is CASSYGSNHEQYF. DNA of the CDR3: TGTGCCAGCAGCTACGGGTCAAACCACGAGCAGTACTTC.

Only one count was recorded for this clone. The chain couples TRBV27 to TRBJ2-3; D is possibly TRBD2 (6 bases). This CDR3 contains 14 residues. Germline V gene sequence: CDR1 MNHEY, CDR2 SMNVEV (reference sequence). Trimming cost V 5 bases and J 1 base, with 10 bases left between them. CDR3: CASSGGTRTDTQYF. CDR3 coding DNA: TGTGCCAGCAGTGGCGGGACCCGCACAGATACGCAGTATTTT.

A single count supports this clone. The rearrangement uses TRBV7-2 and TRBJ2-7; TRBD2 agrees at 9 bases. The V gene's germline CDR1 is SGHTA and CDR2 FQGNSA. J lost 5 bases, V lost 9 bases, and 2 bases had no gene match. The CDR3 is 11 amino acids. The CDR3 reads CASRTSDEQYF. In DNA form, the CDR3 reads TGTGCCAGTAGGACTAGCGACGAGCAGTACTTC.

This rearrangement joins TRBV11-2 to TRBJ2-1; TRBD2 matches 7 bases. The CDR3 contains 13 residues. Germline values: CDR1 SGHAT, CDR2 FQNNGV. V trimming: 3 bases; J trimming: 5 bases; junction bases outside the gene matches: 1. CDR3 in amino acids: CASSLGLNNEQFF. The CDR3 DNA reads as TGTGCCAGCAGCTTGGGACTAAACAATGAGCAGTTCTTC.

V gene TRBV5-5 combines with J gene TRBJ1-6; 7 nucleotides agree with TRBD1. This CDR3 is 16 amino acids long. Germline-derived CDR1 and CDR2 are SGHKS and YYEKEE (reference sequence). J lost 5 bases, V lost 5 bases, and 10 bases had no gene match. The CDR3 spells CASSSAGTVNNSPLHF. The CDR3, as DNA: TGTGCCAGCAGTTCTGCGGGGACAGTCAATAATTCACCCCTCCACTTT. Complete variable domain (other parts from reference TRBV5-5 and TRBJ1-6): DAGVTQSPTHLIKTRGQQVTLRCSPISGHKSVSWYQQVLGQGPQFIFQYYEKEERGRGNFPDRFSARQFPNYSSELNVNALLLGDSALYLCASSSAGTVNNSPLHFGNGTRLTVT.